This TCR beta chain was identified in a study of cytomegalovirus exposure and HLA in healthy donors. The primer mix had 60 Vbeta and 13 Jbeta primers. The protocol was immunoSEQ multiplex PCR, while the TCRdb copy is restricted to in-frame clones and leaves out a portion. The sample holds around 150,000 clones, around 79% seen once. CDR1 and CDR2 (germline): SGHTA, FQGNSA. This CDR3 contains 17 residues. V dropped 1 base and J dropped 2; count of bases not matched to a gene: 8. The rearrangement uses TRBV7-2 and TRBJ2-1; 7 bases are shared with TRBD2. Sequencing was carried out using PBMCs. This receptor was taken from a human donor in good health. CDR3 protein: CASSLVGGRRTYNEQFF. The CDR3 nucleotides are TGTGCCAGCAGCTTAGTCGGCGGGAGAAGGACCTACAATGAGCAGTTCTTC.